Each of the 18 T cell receptor beta chains below was sequenced from the same sample in a study of human T cells and chemical hapten exposure. Time point specified: patch test 3, about 24 weeks after DPC sensitization. Treatment indicated: therapeutic diphenylcyclopropenone sensitization with weekly scalp DPC. MiXCR was run by TCRdb on the RACE reads, yielding one entry per CDR3 protein. Of roughly 90,000 distinct CDR3 sequences listed, about 11% are singletons. This specimen consisted of whole blood, obtained in connection with sensitization to the hapten diphenylcyclopropenone (DPC). Receptors were obtained from a woman aged 25 to 39 with alopecia areata. Some clones in this sample may be carry-over from other donors' samples.

This clonotype was found many times. V gene TRBV4-3 combines with J gene TRBJ2-3; 9 bases fit TRBD2. This CDR3 spans 17 amino acids. From germline, CDR1 is LGHNA and CDR2 YSLEER. With V trimmed by 1 base and J by 4 bases, 9 bases remained unmatched. CDR3: CASSQADSGSGADTQYF. The DNA for the CDR3 is TGCGCCAGCAGCCAAGCGGATAGCGGGAGTGGTGCAGATACGCAGTATTTT.

This clonotype was detected ten times or more. This chain uses TRBV28 with TRBJ1-5; the D gene is possibly TRBD1 (5 bases). CDR1 and CDR2 from the germline V gene are MDHEN and SYDVKM. This CDR3 is built from 14 residues. Trimming left V 7 bases short and J 1 base short, with 11 bases between. CDR3 in DNA: TGTGCCAGCACTCGGGGGGGAAGCAATCAGCCCCAGCATTTT. Its translation: CASTRGGSNQPQHF.

Only a few counts were recorded for this clonotype. This rearrangement joins TRBV18 to TRBJ1-1; 8 nucleotides align to TRBD1. The CDR3 is made up of 13 amino acids. V lost 6 bases, J lost 3 bases, and 3 bases stayed unmatched. Germline CDR1 reads KGHSH; CDR2 reads LQKENI. The CDR3 region is CASSNRGDTEAFF. For the CDR3, the DNA is TGTGCCAGCTCCAACAGGGGGGACACTGAAGCTTTCTTT.

The V call is TRBV11-2, the J call TRBJ2-2; D remains ambiguous. V was pared by 2 bases and J by 4 bases, with 11 bases between. Germline values: CDR1 SGHAT, CDR2 FQNNGV. The CDR3 runs 15 residues. CDR3 residues: CASSLTTGTTGELFF. In DNA, the CDR3 is TGTGCCAGCAGCTTAACCACGGGTACCACCGGGGAGCTGTTTTTT.

The CDR3 coding sequence is TGTGCCAGCAGTTTAGGGACAGGGAGGGGGAATGGCTACACCTTC. Its protein product is CASSLGTGRGNGYTF. The genes are TRBV27 and TRBJ1-2, with 9 bases matching TRBD1. The V gene's germline CDR1 is MNHEY and CDR2 SMNVEV (reference sequence). The CDR3 is 15 residues long. The junction had 7 bases not matched to a gene; V was cut back by 2 bases and J by 6 bases.

A single count supports this clonotype. This chain links TRBV7-8 with TRBJ1-1, with D hard to call. Germline V gene data show CDR1 as SGHVS and CDR2 as FQNEAQ. The CDR3 covers 13 residues. Trimming pared 3 bases from V and 10 bases from J, leaving 15 bases between. The CDR3 loop is CASSFRRTELAFF. CDR3 nucleotides: TGTGCCAGCAGCTTTAGACGGACGGAGTTAGCTTTCTTT.

This chain joins TRBV7-9 and TRBJ2-4; 8 bases agree with TRBD1. With 6 bases clipped from V and 6 bases from J, the junction kept 7 bases outside the gene matches. This CDR3 is 14 amino acids long. The germline CDR1 and CDR2 sequences are SEHNR and FQNEAQ (reference sequence). CDR3 DNA: TGTGCCAGCAGGCACGACGGACAGGGAAACATTCAGTACTTC. It yields the protein CASRHDGQGNIQYF.

This clonotype was observed many times. The gene calls are TRBV12-3 or TRBV12-4 and TRBJ1-4, with 7 bases fitting TRBD1. This CDR3 has 15 residues. The V segment lost 5 bases and the J segment 7 bases; nucleotides outside the gene matches: 10. Here the CDR3 reads CASSRTGAGSEKLFF. CDR3 coding DNA: TGTGCCAGCAGTCGTACAGGGGCCGGTAGTGAAAAACTGTTTTTT.

V and J are TRBV7-3 and TRBJ1-1; D is unclear. This CDR3 comprises 14 residues. Germline V gene data show CDR1 as SGHTA and CDR2 as FQGTGA. The ends were cut back, 5 bases at V and 1 base at J, with 11 bases in the middle. CDR3 nucleotides: TGTGCCAGCAGCGCCTTCGGCACGAACACTGAAGCTTTCTTT. Amino acid sequence: CASSAFGTNTEAFF.

Many counts were recorded for this clonotype. The genes are TRBV2 and TRBJ1-1; a weak D match, TRBD1 (6 bases). This CDR3 spans 16 amino acids. Germline CDR1 SNHLY, CDR2 FYNNEI. V was shortened by 4 bases and J by 4 bases, with 19 bases between the two germline ends. CDR3 protein: CASSGGAGQASTEAFF. CDR3 sequence (DNA): TGTGCCAGCAGTGGGGGGGCAGGGCAGGCGAGCACTGAAGCTTTCTTT. Complete variable domain (other parts from reference TRBV2 and TRBJ1-1): EPEVTQTPSHQVTQMGQEVILRCVPISNHLYFYWYRQILGQKVEFLVSFYNNEISEKSEIFDDQFSVERPDGSNFTLKIRSTKLEDSAMYFCASSGGAGQASTEAFFGQGTRLTVV.

This clonotype was picked up many times. The rearrangement uses TRBV5-4 and TRBJ2-1, with D maybe TRBD2 (6 bases). V was shortened by 6 bases and J by 10 bases, with 23 bases between the two germline ends. The CDR3 runs 15 residues. Germline CDR1 and CDR2: SGHNT and YYREEE (reference sequence). The CDR3 DNA reads TGTGCCAGCACCCCAAAAGGGACTCCCCCGTCGGAGCAGTTCTTC. Amino acid sequence: CASTPKGTPPSEQFF. Filled out from reference TRBV5-4 and TRBJ2-1, the complete variable domain reads ETGVTQSPTHLIKTRGQQVTLRCSSQSGHNTVSWYQQALGQGPQFIFQYYREEENGRGNFPPRFSGLQFPNYSSELNVNALELDDSALYLCASTPKGTPPSEQFFGPGTRLTVL.

This clonotype was picked up many times. For the CDR3, the DNA is TGCAGCGGAGAAGGGGCCACAGGGTATGAAGCTTTCTTT. This gives the protein CSGEGATGYEAFF. The chain is built from TRBV29-1 and TRBJ1-1; D may be TRBD1 (6 bases). Looked up from germline, CDR1 is SQVTM and CDR2 is ANQGSEA. V was cut by 7 bases and J by 7 bases, with 19 bases left in between. This CDR3 spans 13 amino acids. Using reference TRBV29-1 and TRBJ1-1 for the parts outside the CDR3, the full variable domain is SAVISQKPSRDICQRGTSLTIQCQVDSQVTMMFWYRQQPGQSLTLIATANQGSEATYESGFVIDKFPISRPNLTFSTLTVSNMSPEDSSIYLCSGEGATGYEAFFGQGTRLTVV.

This clonotype came up many times. The rearrangement uses TRBV20-1 and TRBJ1-1; the D gene is possibly TRBD1 (5 bases). The CDR3 loop spans 12 amino acids. The germline V and J ends were trimmed by 6 bases and 5 bases, with 13 bases remaining between them. CDR1 and CDR2 (germline): DFQATT, SNEGSKA (reference sequence). CDR3 bases: TGCAGTGCCCCGACAGTAGGGACTGAAGCTTTCTTT. This encodes CSAPTVGTEAFF.

Many counts were recorded for this clonotype. V gene TRBV2 combines with J gene TRBJ1-4; D is ambiguous. The germline V gene has CDR1 SNHLY and CDR2 FYNNEI. The length of the CDR3 is 14 residues. V gave up 7 bases and J gave up 6 bases, with 15 bases separating them. The CDR3 DNA sequence: TGTGCCAGCATATGGGCAGCGAACGATGAAAAACTGTTTTTT. Its protein is CASIWAANDEKLFF.

This clonotype was detected many times. This chain links TRBV7-9 with TRBJ1-1, with 8 bases lining up with TRBD1. The CDR3 runs 14 residues. After removal of 5 bases from V and 5 bases from J, the junction contained 7 bases not matched to a gene. Germline lookup yields CDR1 SEHNR and CDR2 FQNEAQ (reference sequence). In DNA form, the CDR3 reads TGTGCCAGCAGCCCTTGGACAGGGTGGACTGAAGCTTTCTTT. Translating gives CASSPWTGWTEAFF.

The chain recombines TRBV6-6 with TRBJ2-2; D gene unclear. V was trimmed by 10 bases and J by 6 bases, leaving 9 bases between them. Per germline, CDR1 MNHNY and CDR2 SVGAGI (reference sequence). This CDR3 is 11 amino acids long. CDR3 residues: CATFGAGELFF. The CDR3 nucleotides read TGTGCCACGTTTGGGGCCGGGGAGCTGTTTTTT.

V and J are TRBV5-4 and TRBJ2-5; 11 nucleotides agree with TRBD2. J lost 7 bases, V lost 0 bases, and 11 bases had no gene match. This CDR3 comprises 17 residues. Germline CDR1 SGHNT, CDR2 YYREEE (reference sequence). The CDR3 spells CASSLGLAGGPLRTQYF. As DNA, the CDR3 is TGTGCCAGCAGCTTGGGGCTAGCGGGGGGACCCTTAAGGACCCAGTACTTC.

This clonotype was counted many times. The rearrangement joins TRBV19 to TRBJ1-5, with D unresolved. The CDR3 consists of 13 residues. The V and J ends lost 6 bases and 2 bases respectively, with 8 bases between them. CDR1 and CDR2 (germline): LNHDA, SQIVND (reference sequence). CDR3 amino acids: CASRSPGNQPQHF. The CDR3, as DNA: TGTGCCAGTAGATCCCCCGGCAATCAGCCCCAGCATTTT.